A selection of T cell receptor beta chains follows, all from one sample in a study of OX40 agonist ivuxolimab in advanced cancers. Here immunoSEQ multiplex PCR was the method, and the copy in TCRdb shows in-frame clones only, minus some. Among around 50,000 clones listed, over 80% were seen once. The input for sequencing was CD4+ or CD8+ T cells sorted from blood, taken in a trial of the OX40 agonist ivuxolimab. The receptors come from an adult with an advanced solid tumor such as melanoma, head and neck, liver or kidney cancer. CDR3s include the opening cysteine and the closing phenylalanine or tryptophan. Each record gives: clone size, J gene, V gene, D gene, CDR3 DNA, CDR3 protein. A D gene is named only where the DNA matches it firmly. Clone size, where shown, is once, few, many, or a class for clones that have expanded.

>-|TRBJ2-1|TRBV11-2|-
TGTGCCAGCACCGTTATGACTCTTTACAATGAGCAGTTCTTC
CASTVMTLYNEQFF
>-|TRBJ2-3|TRBV5-1|-
TGCGCCAGCAGCTTGTTGGCGGGACGGGCAGATACGCAGTATTTT
CASSLLAGRADTQYF
>once|TRBJ2-3|TRBV5-1|TRBD2
TGCGCCAGCCGGAGGGTGGGAGGGCCTGCTACGCAGTATTTT
CASRRVGGPATQYF
>-|TRBJ2-5|TRBV29-1|-
TGCAGCGTCGTCACCGAAAACCTAGCGTTCCAAGAGACCCAGTACTTC
CSVVTENLAFQETQYF
>-|TRBJ2-1|TRBV11-1|TRBD1
TGTGCCAGCAGCACTCGGACAGGATACAATGAGCAGTTCTTC
CASSTRTGYNEQFF
>-|TRBJ2-3|TRBV2|TRBD1
TGTGCCAGCAGGCTGGACAGGGGGCCTACAGATACGCAGTATTTT
CASRLDRGPTDTQYF
>-|TRBJ2-5|TRBV7-2|-
TGTGCCAGCAGCTTTGGCGGGTCACAAGAGACCCAGTACTTC
CASSFGGSQETQYF
>-|TRBJ2-2|TRBV6-1|TRBD2
TGTGCCAGCAGGTTAGCGGGAGGCGACACCGGGGAGCTGTTTTTT
CASRLAGGDTGELFF
>-|TRBJ1-2|TRBV5-5|-
TGTGCCAGCAGCCCAGACACCGCCTCGTATGGCTACACCTTC
CASSPDTASYGYTF
>-|TRBJ2-5|TRBV30|-
TGTGCCTGGAGTCCAGGTCGGGAGACCCAGTACTTC
CAWSPGRETQYF
>-|TRBJ1-5|TRBV15|-
TGTGCCACCAGTGTTGGGGGACTTACCTCGATTAGCAATCAGCCCCAGCATTTT
CATSVGGLTSISNQPQHF
>-|TRBJ2-7|TRBV2|-
TGTGCCAGCAGTGAACACAGGGCGGCCGAGCAGTACTTC
CASSEHRAAEQYF
>once|TRBJ2-5|TRBV5-4|-
TGTGCCAGCAGCTTGTGGAGTGGGGGCTTGGAGACCCAGTACTTC
CASSLWSGGLETQYF
>-|TRBJ1-1|TRBV5-4|-
TGTGCCAGCAGCTTGGTTGTGGGGACTGAAGCTTTCTTT
CASSLVVGTEAFF
>-|TRBJ1-2|TRBV10-3|-
TGTGCCATCAGGAAGGCAGGGGCTAACTATGGCTACACCTTC
CAIRKAGANYGYTF
>-|TRBJ2-7|TRBV23-1|-
TGCGCCAGCAGTCTGAGGAGGACCTACGAGCAGTACTTC
CASSLRRTYEQYF
>-|TRBJ1-5|TRBV28|-
TGTGCCAGCAGGGGTCTATATAGCAATCAGCCCCAGCATTTT
CASRGLYSNQPQHF
>few|TRBJ2-5|TRBV5-1|-
TGCGCCAGCAGCTTGGGGTCCGTTATCCAAGAGACCCAGTACTTC
CASSLGSVIQETQYF
>-|TRBJ2-5|TRBV28|TRBD1
TGTGCCAGCAGTACGATCGGGACAGTGGGGACCCAGTACTTC
CASSTIGTVGTQYF
>-|TRBJ2-7|TRBV28|-
TGTGCCAGCAGTTTATGGCGGGACAACTACGAGCAGTACTTC
CASSLWRDNYEQYF
>-|TRBJ2-3|TRBV18|-
TGTGCCAGCTCCCAGGGTATTTCGCTCGCAGATACGCAGTATTTT
CASSQGISLADTQYF
>few|TRBJ1-5|TRBV18|-
TGTGCCAGCTCACCGTATAATCAGCCCCAGCATTTT
CASSPYNQPQHF
>-|TRBJ1-6|TRBV5-6|-
TGTGCCAGCAGCTTGCAGGGCAGGGATTCACCCCTCCACTTT
CASSLQGRDSPLHF
>-|TRBJ1-4|TRBV27|TRBD1
TGTGCCAGCAGTGACCGCGGGACAGGCCACCAAAAACTGTTTTTT
CASSDRGTGHQKLFF
>-|TRBJ1-6|TRBV7-9|TRBD1
TGTGCCATCGAGTCTGATGGGACAGGCGTCAATTCACCCCTCCACTTT
CAIESDGTGVNSPLHF
>few|TRBJ1-1|TRBV5-5|-
TGTGCCAGCAGCCCCTCTAACAGGGTGGATGAAGCTTTCTTT
CASSPSNRVDEAFF
>-|TRBJ2-1|TRBV4-3|TRBD1
TGCGCCAGCAGCCGACAGGGCGAATCGCTGTTCTTC
CASSRQGESLFF
>-|TRBJ2-6|TRBV25-1|TRBD2
TGTGCCAGCAGTGGGACTAGCGGGGGGTCTGAGGCCAACGTCCTGACTTTC
CASSGTSGGSEANVLTF
>-|TRBJ2-3|TRBV5-1|-
TGCGCCAGCAGCCCGATGACTAGGATGGATACGCAGTATTTT
CASSPMTRMDTQYF
>-|TRBJ2-7|TRBV7-9|-
TGTGCCAGCAGCTTTAACAGGGAGCACGAGCAGTACTTC
CASSFNREHEQYF
>-|TRBJ2-2|TRBV4-1|-
TGCGCCAGCAGCCGAATTACCAGAACCCCCGGGGAGCTGTTTTTT
CASSRITRTPGELFF
>-|TRBJ1-3|TRBV6-5|-
TGTGCCAGCACGAGCTCTGGAAACACCATATATTTT
CASTSSGNTIYF
>-|TRBJ2-3|TRBV30|TRBD2
TGTGCCTGGGGTCTAGCGGGAGCCAGAGATACGCAGTATTTT
CAWGLAGARDTQYF
>-|TRBJ2-3|TRBV9|-
TGTGCCAGCAGCGTGGACAGTAACTCAGATACGCAGTATTTT
CASSVDSNSDTQYF
>-|TRBJ1-3|TRBV10-1|-
TGCGCCAGCAGTGAATCAGGGTATCCTGGAAACACCATATATTTT
CASSESGYPGNTIYF
>-|TRBJ2-7|TRBV10-3|TRBD2
TGTGCCATCAGTTGGCAGGACGGACTAGCGGGAGCTAGCGAGCAGTACTTC
CAISWQDGLAGASEQYF
>-|TRBJ2-1|TRBV4-2|TRBD2
TGTGCCAGCAGCCAGACCGGGACTAGCGGGAATCTTAGAAAGTTCTTC
CASSQTGTSGNLRKFF
>-|TRBJ1-1|TRBV27|-
TGTGCCAGCAGGCCTTACACGGGGGACACTGAAGCTTTCTTT
CASRPYTGDTEAFF
>-|TRBJ1-3|TRBV6-4|-
TGTGCCAGCAGTCCCAGGGGAGGCTCTGGAAACACCATATATTTT
CASSPRGGSGNTIYF
>-|TRBJ2-5|TRBV7-9|-
TGTGCCAGCAGCTTTGAGGGGTACCAAGAGACCCAGTACTTC
CASSFEGYQETQYF
>-|TRBJ2-3|TRBV11-1|TRBD2
TGTGCCAGCAGCTTAGGCGGGAGGGCCCTCGCAGATACGCAGTATTTT
CASSLGGRALADTQYF
>-|TRBJ1-2|TRBV28|-
TGTGCCAGCAGTATCCCCAGAGGTGGCTACACCTTC
CASSIPRGGYTF
>few|TRBJ2-7|TRBV4-1|TRBD2
TGCGCCAGCAGCCAAGAACTAGCGGGATTACGGAACGAGCAGTACTTC
CASSQELAGLRNEQYF
>-|TRBJ2-7|TRBV11-3|-
TGTGCCAGCAGCTTAAACAGGGTTGGCGAGCAGTACTTC
CASSLNRVGEQYF
>-|TRBJ1-1|TRBV2|TRBD1
TGTGCCAGCAGGGTGGGACAGGGTGGCACTGAAGCTTTCTTT
CASRVGQGGTEAFF